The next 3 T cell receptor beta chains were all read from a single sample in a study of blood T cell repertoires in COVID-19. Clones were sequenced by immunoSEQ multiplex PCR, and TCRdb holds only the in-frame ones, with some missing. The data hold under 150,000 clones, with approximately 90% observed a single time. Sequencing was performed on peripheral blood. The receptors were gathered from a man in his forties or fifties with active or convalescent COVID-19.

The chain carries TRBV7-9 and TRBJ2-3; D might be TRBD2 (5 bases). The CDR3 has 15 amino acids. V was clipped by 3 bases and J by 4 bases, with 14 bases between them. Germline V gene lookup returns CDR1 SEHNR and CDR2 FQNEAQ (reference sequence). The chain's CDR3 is CASSLGARTADTQYF. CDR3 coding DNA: TGTGCCAGCAGCTTGGGCGCCCGGACTGCAGATACGCAGTATTTT. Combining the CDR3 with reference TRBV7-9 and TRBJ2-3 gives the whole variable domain DTGVSQNPRHKITKRGQNVTFRCDPISEHNRLYWYRQTLGQGPEFLTYFQNEAQLEKSRLLSDRFSAERPKGSFSTLEIQRTEQGDSAMYLCASSLGARTADTQYFGPGTRLTVL.

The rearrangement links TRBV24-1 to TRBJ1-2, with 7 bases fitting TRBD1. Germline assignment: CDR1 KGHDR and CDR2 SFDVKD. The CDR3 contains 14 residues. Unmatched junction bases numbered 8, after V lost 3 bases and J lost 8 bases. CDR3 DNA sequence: TGTGCCACCAGTGATGAGGACAGGCCAGGGGGCTACACCTTC. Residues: CATSDEDRPGGYTF.

The CDR3 DNA is TGCGCCAGCAGCTTGTCTCCCGGGGGGTTTGATACGCAGTATTTT. This codes for CASSLSPGGFDTQYF. The rearrangement uses TRBV5-1 and TRBJ2-3; 7 nucleotides agree with TRBD2. The CDR3 covers 15 residues. Germline V gene sequence: CDR1 SGHRS, CDR2 YFSETQ. V lost 1 base to trimming and J lost 6 bases; unmatched junction nucleotides: 8.